This is a list of T cell receptor beta chains from one sample in a study of shared clonotypes between healthy human individuals. Assay: immunoSEQ multiplex PCR; the TCRdb copy retains only in-frame clones and omits some. The sample records around 690,000 clones, 90% being singletons. Sequencing was performed on memory CD8+ T cells from PBMCs. The receptors stem from a man aged 18 to 30 in good health. Some clones in this sample may be carry-over from other donors' samples. Each CDR3 is given with its conserved first and last residue. D genes are given only for firm matches. Clone size appears in some rows only: once, few, many, or a class for an expanded clone.

many	NA	TRBJ2-3	TRBV7-9	CASSLGRRPDTQYF	TGTGCCAGCAGCTTAGGTAGAAGGCCAGATACGCAGTATTTT
NA	NA	TRBJ2-1	TRBV29-1	CGGIFYNEQFF	TGCGGGGGTATCTTCTACAATGAGCAGTTCTTC
NA	TRBD1	TRBJ2-1	TRBV15	CASNGGQGYYNEQFF	TGTGCCTCCAACGGGGGACAGGGGTACTACAATGAGCAGTTCTTC
NA	TRBD1	TRBJ2-3	TRBV28	CASSSEDREGDTQYF	TGTGCCAGCAGTTCGGAGGACAGGGAAGGAGATACGCAGTATTTT
NA	NA	TRBJ2-7	TRBV6-1	CASSVYRVTYEQYF	TGTGCCAGCAGTGTCTACAGGGTTACCTACGAGCAGTACTTC
NA	NA	TRBJ1-1	TRBV6-1	CASSERAEAFF	TGTGCCAGCAGTGAACGGGCTGAAGCTTTCTTT
NA	NA	TRBJ2-5	TRBV27	CASSKRGRGQETQYF	TGTGCCAGCAGCAAACGGGGCAGGGGCCAAGAGACCCAGTACTTC
NA	TRBD2	TRBJ2-1	TRBV19	CASSLGLAVPANEQFF	TGTGCCAGTAGCCTGGGACTAGCGGTCCCGGCGAATGAGCAGTTCTTC
NA	TRBD1	TRBJ1-4	TRBV15	CATSRSLGGQKLFF	TGTGCCACCAGCAGAAGTTTAGGGGGCCAAAAACTGTTTTTT
NA	TRBD1	TRBJ2-7	TRBV4-2	CASSQLAGGEQYF	TGTGCCAGCAGCCAATTAGCAGGGGGCGAGCAGTACTTC
NA	TRBD1	TRBJ1-1	TRBV18	CASSPPPGQGFTEAFF	TGTGCCAGCTCACCACCACCGGGACAGGGGTTCACTGAAGCTTTCTTT
once	NA	TRBJ1-5	TRBV5-6	CASSTGTSNQPQHF	TGTGCCAGCAGCACCGGGACTAGCAATCAGCCCCAGCATTTT
NA	NA	TRBJ2-1	TRBV7-2	CASTNPQGRIYNEQFF	TGTGCCAGCACCAATCCCCAGGGACGTATTTACAATGAGCAGTTCTTC
NA	NA	TRBJ2-2	TRBV4-3	CASSPKLTGELFF	TGCGCCAGCAGCCCGAAACTCACCGGGGAGCTGTTTTTT
NA	NA	TRBJ1-2	TRBV29-1	CSARQARSYGYTF	TGCAGCGCCCGTCAGGCCCGGAGCTATGGCTACACCTTC
NA	TRBD2	TRBJ2-1	TRBV19	CATSLAGSYNEQFF	TGTGCCACCTCCCTAGCGGGTTCCTACAATGAGCAGTTCTTC
NA	NA	TRBJ1-5	TRBV4-2	CASSDRWGGGYSNQPQHF	TGTGCCAGCAGCGACCGTTGGGGCGGGGGTTATAGCAATCAGCCCCAGCATTTT
NA	TRBD2	TRBJ2-1	TRBV7-9	CASSGPSTSGKIDEQFF	TGTGCCAGCAGCGGCCCCTCCACTAGCGGGAAGATAGATGAGCAGTTCTTC
NA	NA	TRBJ2-2	TRBV11-2	CASSLAPWRRTNTGELFF	TGTGCCAGCAGCTTAGCTCCGTGGCGAAGAACGAACACCGGGGAGCTGTTTTTT
NA	TRBD1	TRBJ1-1	TRBV6-6	CASSSGTGLNTEAFF	TGTGCCAGCAGTTCGGGGACAGGCCTGAACACTGAAGCTTTCTTT
NA	NA	TRBJ2-2	TRBV12-5	CASGLGGELFF	TGTGCTAGTGGTTTGGGCGGGGAGCTGTTTTTT
NA	NA	TRBJ1-1	TRBV7-9	CASSPIVGDWDTEAFF	TGTGCCAGCAGCCCTATAGTGGGGGATTGGGACACTGAAGCTTTCTTT
once	NA	TRBJ2-3	TRBV19	CASTAGSTDTQYF	TGTGCCAGTACGGCAGGCAGCACAGATACGCAGTATTTT
NA	NA	TRBJ2-1	TRBV19	CASSIVDSAYNEQFF	TGTGCCAGTAGTATAGTTGACAGCGCCTACAATGAGCAGTTCTTC
NA	NA	TRBJ2-1	TRBV5-1	CASSPSELGAGYYNEQFF	TGCGCCAGCAGCCCGTCAGAGCTCGGGGCGGGATACTACAATGAGCAGTTCTTC
NA	NA	TRBJ2-7	TRBV6-1	CASSDFPGSYEQYF	TGTGCCAGCAGTGATTTTCCGGGGAGCTACGAGCAGTACTTC
NA	TRBD1	TRBJ2-7	TRBV9	CASSVGDRTYEQYF	TGTGCCAGCAGCGTAGGGGACAGGACCTACGAGCAGTACTTC
once	NA	TRBJ1-2	TRBV5-6	CASSFTTGIIDYGYTF	TGTGCCAGCAGCTTTACAACAGGGATTATAGACTATGGCTACACCTTC
NA	TRBD2	TRBJ2-7	TRBV11-2	CASSSTGTSAYEQYF	TGTGCCAGCAGCTCAACAGGGACTAGCGCCTACGAGCAGTACTTC
NA	TRBD1	TRBJ1-4	TRBV7-9	CASSHSVGDSNEKLFF	TGTGCCAGCAGCCACTCCGTGGGGGACAGTAATGAAAAACTGTTTTTT
NA	TRBD2	TRBJ2-7	TRBV2	CASRKGAGAYGQYF	TGTGCCAGCAGAAAGGGAGCGGGAGCCTACGGGCAGTACTTC
NA	NA	TRBJ2-2	TRBV18	CASSPPLDGELFF	TGTGCCAGCTCACCTCCCCTCGACGGGGAGCTGTTTTTT
NA	NA	TRBJ2-7	TRBV5-5	CASSLLRESYEQYF	TGTGCCAGCAGCTTGCTAAGGGAATCCTACGAGCAGTACTTC
NA	TRBD2	TRBJ2-1	TRBV29-1	CSVEGLAGGTYNEQFF	TGCAGCGTTGAAGGGTTGGCGGGAGGTACCTACAATGAGCAGTTCTTC
NA	NA	TRBJ2-1	TRBV27	CASSPVNGPNEQFF	TGTGCCAGCAGTCCAGTAAACGGCCCCAATGAGCAGTTCTTC
NA	NA	TRBJ1-4	TRBV30	CAWTSGAGEKLFF	TGTGCCTGGACCAGCGGGGCAGGTGAAAAACTGTTTTTT
NA	TRBD2	TRBJ2-7	TRBV7-9	CASSSGLGWEQYF	TGTGCCAGCAGCTCGGGACTAGGGTGGGAGCAGTACTTC
NA	NA	TRBJ2-7	TRBV9	CASSVGRDPSYEQYF	TGTGCCAGCAGCGTTGGCAGGGACCCCTCCTACGAGCAGTACTTC
few	NA	TRBJ1-1	TRBV9	CASSVDDRNTEAFF	TGTGCCAGCAGCGTAGACGACAGGAACACTGAAGCTTTCTTT
NA	NA	TRBJ2-7	TRBV10-3	CAATGPNYSYEQYF	TGTGCCGCGACCGGGCCAAACTACTCCTACGAGCAGTACTTC
few	NA	TRBJ1-5	TRBV28	CASGRGRDQPQHF	TGTGCCAGCGGCCGGGGTCGTGATCAGCCCCAGCATTTT
NA	TRBD2	TRBJ2-2	TRBV2	CASRRASGRADTGELFF	TGTGCCAGCAGGAGGGCTAGCGGGAGGGCAGACACCGGGGAGCTGTTTTTT
NA	NA	TRBJ2-1	TRBV9	CASDPGTSNEQFF	TGTGCCAGTGATCCCGGGACTTCAAATGAGCAGTTCTTC
NA	NA	TRBJ2-7	TRBV27	CASRVGAGPYEQYF	TGTGCCAGCAGGGTGGGGGCGGGTCCCTACGAGCAGTACTTC
NA	TRBD2	TRBJ2-3	TRBV9	CASSAGLGRLSTDTQYF	TGTGCCAGCAGCGCCGGACTAGGACGGTTGAGCACAGATACGCAGTATTTT